The present entry profiles one T cell receptor (beta chain) with its context. No cognate antigen has been identified for it. No base-level quality is on record; no much larger clone is a single base apart. Using the deep immunoSEQ assay, TCR CDR3 regions were amplified from genomic DNA by multiplex PCR. Extracted genomic DNA from each cell subset was distributed evenly across all wells of several immunoSEQ 96-well plates, and each plate was treated as a replicate. For sorted subsets, each replicate PCR was loaded with around 200 ng genomic DNA, equivalent to approximately 27,000 T cell genomes. The purified libraries were quantified using a Qubit 3.0 fluorometer, sized with a Bioanalyzer 2100, and then quantified again using the KAPA Library Quantification kit. Every immunoSEQ 96-well plate was sequenced on a dedicated single-read 150-cycle Illumina NextSeq 550 flow cell. Processing in the source paper ran as follows. Because the immunoSEQ output held only junctional sequences and lacked quality scores, the filtering could not match the filtering applied to full-length reads. To assign V/J genes and CDR3, sequences were annotated using PyIR, a Python wrapper for IgBLAST v1.9, with IMGT germline references. Reads were filtered out if the reads had weak V/J assignments (E-value above 1e-6), no CDR3, stop codons, out-of-frame junctions, or ambiguous translated residues. V3J clonotypes were defined as sequences sharing the same inferred V gene, J gene, and CDR3 amino acid sequence. The percentage overlap between two repertoires was calculated by dividing the number of shared unique clonotypes by the size of the smaller repertoire. Three approaches were used to assess repertoire richness: RTK rarefaction, the Chao1 estimator, and Recon v2.1 estimates of unobserved clonotypes. For all TCRbeta clonotypes obtained by the gDNA method from a few donors, generation probabilities were computed with OLGA. TCRdb took this table from immuneACCESS and kept in-frame rearrangements with V and J called. Such tables lack part of the clones; where checked against another copy, unresolved V genes explain under half of the gap, and the rest is unexplained. V and J calls and clone size follow that table, whereas D and trimming were derived from the DNA. The sample includes around 750,000 clones, with less than 85% observed a single time. Together, the top ten hold over 1.5% of the sample.

The data derive from a study of shared clonotypes between healthy human individuals (dated by TCRdb to the early 2020s). Regarding the research as a whole: A couple of women and a few men aged 18 to 49 years were included in the cohort. For each donor, CD4 naive and CD4 memory were each run on three plates, CD8 naive on two plates, and CD8 memory on one plate. To estimate repertoire size and how much clonotype sharing occurs between individuals, the study deeply sequenced the blood TCR repertoires of five healthy adults. To increase sequencing depth and limit assay-specific biases, different laboratories used diverse techniques to prepare libraries and sequence TCR repertoires. Leukapheresis yielded between about 0.85 and 9.5 billion PBMCs per donor. General study outcomes and caveats: Incomplete sequencing was indicated by rarefaction of sorted-subset datasets, despite the large sequencing depth. Because the study included only a small number of donors, the genetic and exposure-history diversity represented was limited. Sampling was limited to blood, and TCR repertoires in tissue likely differ from TCR repertoires in blood. Estimated clonotype richness was generally larger for naive than for memory subsets. Higher generation probabilities were observed for clonotypes shared by all four sorted-subset donors than for non-shared clonotypes. Across four donors, approximately 5% of naive CD4, approximately 4% of naive CD8, around 2.5% of memory CD4, and under 0.45% of memory CD8 clonotypes were shared. Based on pairwise subsampling, the degree of clonotype sharing among donors was expected to be affected by sequencing depth.

Healthy HIV-negative adults with no recently reported acute infections or vaccinations were included as donors. Every donor was a Caucasian adult living in Nashville, Tennessee, USA. CD4+ T cells were enriched through magnetic negative selection, after which naive cells were positively selected on CD45RA and the remaining negative fraction served as the memory subset. Blood was collected by leukapheresis, and PBMCs were isolated by Ficoll-Histopaque density gradient centrifugation and then cryopreserved in liquid nitrogen vapor phase. Analytical flow cytometry was used to check the purity and quantity of every magnetically sorted T cell population. Genomic DNA was isolated from each sorted fraction and quantified by UV absorbance on a Nanodrop 2000c. The sequenced material came from memory CD4+ T cells sorted from blood. Interpreted using the paper, the cell subset or site label stands for: CD45RA-negative fraction. The receptor's source is a woman aged 25 to 39 in good health.

The DNA is TGTGCCAGCAGCTTGCGAAGGCCTAACCAAGAGACCCAGTACTTC. The resulting protein is CASSLRRPNQETQYF. Rearrangement joined TRBV5-6 to TRBJ2-5; the D gene assignment is ambiguous. The CDR3 contains 15 residues, cysteine and phenylalanine counted. Only the CDR3 portion is preserved as DNA: 45 bases, with reading frame beginning at the first base. Trimming takes 1 base from V and 0 bases from J, and the germline ends sit 10 bases apart. CDR1 and CDR2 (SGHDT, YYEEEE) derive from the germline V gene. The CDR3, completed at both ends by the reference TRBV5-6 and TRBJ2-5 genes, gives the full variable domain DAGVTQSPTHLIKTRGQQVTLRCSPKSGHDTVSWYQQALGQGPQFIFQYYEEEERQRGNFPDRFSGHQFPNYSSELNVNALLLGDSALYLCASSLRRPNQETQYFGPGTRLLVL.